This paragraph reports one T cell receptor (beta chain). Germline assignment: CDR1 SEHNR and CDR2 FQNEAQ (reference sequence). Losses at the gene ends were 10 bases for V and 4 bases for J; bases not matched to a gene: 3. The CDR3 has 12 residues. The sample comes from a study of T cell responses to AZD1222 COVID-19 vaccine. Libraries were prepared by immunoSEQ multiplex PCR; TCRdb keeps only in-frame clonotypes and omits some of them. The sample yields roughly 120,000 clones, just under 95% seen once. This sequence joins TRBV7-9 and TRBJ1-1; 10 nucleotides agree with TRBD1. Material: peripheral blood, obtained on day 0 of AZD1222 vaccination. The receptor was derived from an adult in good health. CDR3 sequence (DNA): TGTGCCACGACAGGGGGCAGCACTGAAGCTTTCTTT. The encoded protein is CATTGGSTEAFF.